A single sample gave rise to the 20 T cell receptor beta chains below, sequenced in a study of cytomegalovirus exposure and HLA in healthy donors (dated by TCRdb to 2017 to 2019). Library method: the immunoSEQ multiplex PCR assay. For the multiplex PCR, a mixture combining 60 forward primers for TCR Vbeta segments and 13 reverse primers for TCR Jbeta segments was used. TCRdb took over this immuneACCESS table, retaining in-frame rearrangements with V and J assigned. Such tables are incomplete; in checked studies, under half of the missing clones stem from an unresolved V gene, and the remainder is unexplained. Recorded for this sample are about 160,000 clones; around 80% of them occurred a single time. The ten largest clones add up to approximately 6.5% of the sample. Sequencing input: PBMCs. These receptors all stem from a man between 45 and 60 years old in good health and CMV-seropositive.

The chain links TRBV18 to TRBJ1-1; D is possibly TRBD1 (6 bases). The CDR3 sequence is 16 residues long. The V gene lost 3 bases and the J gene lost 0 bases, with 14 bases spanning the gap. Germline CDR1 and CDR2: KGHSH and LQKENI. This chain's CDR3 is CASSPLTGKMNTEAFF. In DNA form, the CDR3 reads TGTGCCAGCTCACCCCTTACAGGGAAGATGAACACTGAAGCTTTCTTT.

Here the CDR3 DNA reads TGTGCCAGCACCCCTCTGAGGGACACTGAAGCTTTCTTT. Amino acids: CASTPLRDTEAFF. The chain joins TRBV7-9 to TRBJ1-1; D ambiguous. Trimming cost V 7 bases and J 3 bases, with 12 bases left between them. CDR3 size: 13 residues. In germline, CDR1 is SEHNR, CDR2 FQNEAQ (reference sequence).

This rearrangement joins TRBV7-6 to TRBJ1-1; maybe TRBD1 (6 bases). CDR3 length: 15 residues. Germline-derived CDR1 and CDR2 are SGHVS and FNYEAQ. Trimming removed 5 bases at V and 0 bases at J, with 13 bases between. CDR3 amino acids: CASSPRRGLNTEAFF. In DNA, the CDR3 is TGTGCCAGCAGCCCCCGCAGGGGATTGAACACTGAAGCTTTCTTT.

This clone is a singleton in its sample. V usage is TRBV11-3 and J usage is TRBJ1-4; tentatively, D is TRBD1 (6 bases). V was trimmed by 7 bases and J by 2 bases, leaving 17 bases between them. CDR1 is SGHNT and CDR2 is YENEEA in the germline V gene. The CDR3 has 16 residues. CDR3 in amino acids: CASKPNRDATNEKLFF. The DNA of the CDR3 is TGTGCCAGCAAACCCAACAGGGACGCGACTAATGAAAAACTGTTTTTT. Supplemented by reference TRBV11-3 and TRBJ1-4, the full variable domain reads EAGVVQSPRYKIIEKKQPVAFWCNPISGHNTLYWYLQNLGQGPELLIRYENEEAVDDSQLPKDRFSAERLKGVDSTLKIQPAELGDSAVYLCASKPNRDATNEKLFFGSGTQLSVL.

This sequence joins TRBV6-1 and TRBJ1-5; the match to TRBD1 covers 9 bases. The V and J ends lost 2 bases and 4 bases, in that order; junction bases with no gene match: 6. Germline V gives CDR1 MNHNS, CDR2 SASEGT. This CDR3 spans 16 amino acids. The CDR3 spells CASSERGQGWNQPQHF. In nucleotides, the CDR3 is TGTGCCAGCAGTGAAAGGGGACAGGGTTGGAATCAGCCCCAGCATTTT.

The V gene is TRBV25-1, the J gene TRBJ2-3; D remains ambiguous. CDR3 length equals 11 residues. Germline V gives CDR1 MGHDK, CDR2 SYGVNS. V was clipped by 6 bases and J by 7 bases, with 8 bases between them. Here the CDR3 reads CASSRTNTQYF. The CDR3 bases are TGTGCCAGCAGCAGAACAAATACGCAGTATTTT. The entire variable domain, with the rest obtained from reference TRBV25-1 and TRBJ2-3, is as follows: EADIYQTPRYLVIGTGKKITLECSQTMGHDKMYWYQQDPGMELHLIHYSYGVNSTEKGDLSSESTVSRIRTEHFPLTLESARPSHTSQYLCASSRTNTQYFGPGTRLTVL.

The chain employs TRBV29-1 and TRBJ1-3, with unresolved D. This CDR3 contains 15 residues. V was trimmed by 6 bases and J by 3 bases, leaving 18 bases between them. Germline CDR1 is SQVTM and CDR2 is ANQGSEA. CDR3 in DNA: TGCAGCGTGGCGGGAGGTACAGATTTTGGAAACACCATATATTTT. Translation: CSVAGGTDFGNTIYF.

The genes are TRBV9 and TRBJ2-5; 7 bases map to TRBD1. The CDR3 extends over 15 amino acids. The V gene's germline CDR1 is SGDLS and CDR2 YYNGEE. V lost 3 bases and J lost 1; bases outside the gene matches: 6. The CDR3 DNA is TGTGCCAGCAGCGCAGACAGGGCCCGCCAAGAGACCCAGTACTTC. Protein product: CASSADRARQETQYF.

This chain joins TRBV7-9 and TRBJ1-1; possible D gene TRBD1, 6 bases. Trimming removed 1 base from V and 1 base from J, with 7 bases in between. This CDR3 contains 14 residues. Looked up from germline, CDR1 is SEHNR and CDR2 is FQNEAQ (reference sequence). DNA for the CDR3: TGTGCCAGCAGCTTAGAAGGGGGGAACACTGAAGCTTTCTTT. This codes for CASSLEGGNTEAFF.

The V gene is TRBV4-1, the J gene TRBJ2-3; D ambiguous. The CDR3 runs 13 residues. V dropped 3 bases and J dropped 4 bases, with 8 bases sitting between them. Germline V gene data show CDR1 as MGHRA and CDR2 as YSYEKL. DNA of the CDR3: TGCGCCAGCAGCCACCCCGGGTCAGATACGCAGTATTTT. It translates to CASSHPGSDTQYF.

The chain joins TRBV5-6 to TRBJ1-2; D is possibly TRBD1 (5 bases). This CDR3 is built from 13 residues. V gave up 0 bases and J gave up 7 bases, with 10 bases separating them. CDR1 is SGHDT and CDR2 is YYEEEE in the germline V gene. In DNA form, the CDR3 reads TGTGCCAGCAGCTTGGAACAGGTAGTTGGCTACACCTTC. Protein: CASSLEQVVGYTF.

The gene calls are TRBV6-1 and TRBJ1-2; possible D gene TRBD1, 5 bases. This CDR3 contains 14 residues. V lost 1 base and J 4 bases, leaving 10 bases between the germline ends. From germline, CDR1 is MNHNS and CDR2 SASEGT. In nucleotides, the CDR3 is TGTGCCAGCAGTGAAGGTCAGGGCCCCTATGGCTACACCTTC. Its protein product is CASSEGQGPYGYTF.

This clone occurred a few times. V gene TRBV15 combines with J gene TRBJ2-1; tentative D call: TRBD1 (6 bases). CDR3 length: 13 residues. Trimming left V 7 bases short and J 6 bases short, with 13 bases between. In germline, CDR1 is LNHNV, CDR2 YYDKDF (reference sequence). The CDR3 nucleotides are TGTGCCACCACCCCCCTAGGGGGCAATGAGCAGTTCTTC. This translates into CATTPLGGNEQFF.

The table lists this clone with a few counts. The rearrangement uses TRBV11-2 and TRBJ2-2, with D possibly matching TRBD1 (5 bases). The germline V gene has CDR1 SGHAT and CDR2 FQNNGV. This CDR3 is built from 13 residues. Between the trimmed V and J ends, which lost 2 bases and 6 bases, there was a span of 7 bases. The chain's CDR3 is CASSLRGAGELFF. The DNA for the CDR3 is TGTGCCAGCAGCTTAAGGGGCGCCGGGGAGCTGTTTTTT. Filled out from reference TRBV11-2 and TRBJ2-2, the complete variable domain reads EAGVAQSPRYKIIEKRQSVAFWCNPISGHATLYWYQQILGQGPKLLIQFQNNGVVDDSQLPKDRFSAERLKGVDSTLKIQPAKLEDSAVYLCASSLRGAGELFFGEGSRLTVL.

This clone was observed a few times. The gene calls are TRBV11-3 and TRBJ2-3, with 10 nucleotides matching TRBD2. This CDR3 region has 15 residues. V was clipped by 5 bases and J by 6 bases; unmatched bases: 8. From germline, CDR1 is SGHNT and CDR2 YENEEA. The DNA of the CDR3 is TGTGCCAGCAGCCCCCCTAGCGGGAGTTGGGATACGCAGTATTTT. Protein sequence: CASSPPSGSWDTQYF.

The chain employs TRBV4-1 and TRBJ1-2; possibly TRBD1 for D (6 bases). The V and J ends lost 0 bases and 8 bases respectively, with 19 bases between them. Germline CDR1 MGHRA, CDR2 YSYEKL. The CDR3 length is 16 residues. CDR3 sequence (DNA): TGCGCCAGCAGCCAAGATAACCAGGGGTCTTTATACGGCTACACCTTC. Amino acids: CASSQDNQGSLYGYTF.

The gene calls are TRBV4-2 and TRBJ2-1; TRBD2 matches 7 bases. This CDR3 has 16 amino acids. Germline assignment: CDR1 LGHNA and CDR2 YNFKEQ. After removal of 3 bases from V and 7 bases from J, the junction contained 12 bases not matched to a gene. CDR3 protein: CASSQSQRDPGNEQFF. CDR3 nucleotide sequence: TGTGCCAGCAGCCAGAGCCAGCGGGACCCCGGGAATGAGCAGTTCTTC.

As regards this clone: Other DNA sequences in this sample translate to the same CDR3. The V and J genes are TRBV7-3 and TRBJ1-5; TRBD1 matches 9 bases. Per germline, CDR1 SGHTA and CDR2 FQGTGA. The CDR3 covers 13 residues. The trim removed 3 bases at V and 7 bases at J, leaving 1 base unmatched. CDR3 amino acids: CASSLTGGQPQHF. Here the CDR3 DNA reads TGTGCCAGCAGCTTGACAGGGGGACAGCCCCAGCATTTT.

The chain couples TRBV6-5 to TRBJ1-5, with 7 bases aligning to TRBD1. Germline-derived CDR1 and CDR2 are MNHEY and SVGAGI. CDR3 length: 14 amino acids. The trim removed 5 bases at V and 7 bases at J, leaving 8 bases unmatched. The CDR3 coding sequence is TGTGCCAGCAGTGCCTACAGGGGAGAGCAGCCCCAGCATTTT. Protein sequence: CASSAYRGEQPQHF.

This chain links TRBV19 with TRBJ1-1; possibly TRBD1 for D (5 bases). The CDR3 is made up of 13 amino acids. V gave up 5 bases and J gave up 5 bases, with 12 bases separating them. CDR1 and CDR2 from the germline V gene are LNHDA and SQIVND (reference sequence). CDR3 nucleotide sequence: TGTGCCAGTAGTTTCCAGGGTCGGACTGAAGCTTTCTTT. Protein: CASSFQGRTEAFF.